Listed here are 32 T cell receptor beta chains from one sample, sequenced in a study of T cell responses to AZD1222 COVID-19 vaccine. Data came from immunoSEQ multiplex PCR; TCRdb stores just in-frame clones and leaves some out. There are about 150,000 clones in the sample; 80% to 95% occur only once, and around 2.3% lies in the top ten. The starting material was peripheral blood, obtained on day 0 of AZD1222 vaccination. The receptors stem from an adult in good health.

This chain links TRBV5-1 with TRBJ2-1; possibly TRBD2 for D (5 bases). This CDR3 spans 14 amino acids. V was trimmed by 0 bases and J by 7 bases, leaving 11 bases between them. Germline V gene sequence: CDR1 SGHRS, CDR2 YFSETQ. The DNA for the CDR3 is TGCGCCAGCAGCTTGGCTAGCTTAGGGAATGAGCAGTTCTTC. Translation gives CASSLASLGNEQFF.

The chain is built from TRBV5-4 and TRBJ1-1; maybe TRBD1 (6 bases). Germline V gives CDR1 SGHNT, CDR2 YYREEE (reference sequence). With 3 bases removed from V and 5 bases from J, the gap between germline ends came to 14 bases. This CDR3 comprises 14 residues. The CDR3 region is CASSWGARDTEAFF. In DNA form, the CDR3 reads TGTGCCAGCAGCTGGGGGGCCAGGGATACTGAAGCTTTCTTT.

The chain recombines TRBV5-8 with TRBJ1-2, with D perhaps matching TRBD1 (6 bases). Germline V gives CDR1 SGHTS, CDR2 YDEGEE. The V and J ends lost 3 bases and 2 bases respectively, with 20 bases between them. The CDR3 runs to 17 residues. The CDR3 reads CASSSWDISFLNYGYTF. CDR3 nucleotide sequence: TGTGCCAGCAGCTCCTGGGACATCAGCTTTCTAAACTATGGCTACACCTTC.

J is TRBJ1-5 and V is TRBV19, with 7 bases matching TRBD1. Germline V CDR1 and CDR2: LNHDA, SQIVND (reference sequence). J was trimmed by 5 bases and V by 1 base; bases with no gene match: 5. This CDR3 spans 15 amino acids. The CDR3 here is CASSIVIRGDQPQHF. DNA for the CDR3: TGTGCCAGTAGTATAGTTATCAGGGGGGATCAGCCCCAGCATTTT. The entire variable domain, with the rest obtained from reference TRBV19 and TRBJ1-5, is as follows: DGGITQSPKYLFRKEGQNVTLSCEQNLNHDAMYWYRQDPGQGLRLIYYSQIVNDFQKGDIAEGYSVSREKKESFPLTVTSAQKNPTAFYLCASSIVIRGDQPQHFGDGTRLSIL.

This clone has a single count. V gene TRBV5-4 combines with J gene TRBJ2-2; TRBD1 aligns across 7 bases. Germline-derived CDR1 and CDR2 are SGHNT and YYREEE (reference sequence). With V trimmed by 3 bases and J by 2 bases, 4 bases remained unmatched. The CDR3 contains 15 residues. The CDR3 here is CASSWDSLNTGELFF. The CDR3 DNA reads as TGTGCCAGCAGCTGGGACAGTCTTAACACCGGGGAGCTGTTTTTT.

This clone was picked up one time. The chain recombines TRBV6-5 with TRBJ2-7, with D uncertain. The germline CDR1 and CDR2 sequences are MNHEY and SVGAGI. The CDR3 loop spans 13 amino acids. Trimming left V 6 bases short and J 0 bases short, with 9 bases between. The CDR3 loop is CASRYGPSYEQYF. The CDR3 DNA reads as TGTGCCAGCAGATACGGTCCCTCCTACGAGCAGTACTTC.

In nucleotides, the CDR3 is TGTGCCAGCAGCCTCATTGTTCCGGAGCAGTACTTC. Protein: CASSLIVPEQYF. This sequence joins TRBV3-1 (or the pseudogene TRBV3-2) and TRBJ2-7, with D unresolved. Per the germline V gene, CDR1 is LGHDT and CDR2 is YNNKEL (reference sequence). The CDR3 spans 12 residues. V lost 4 bases and J 7 bases, leaving 11 bases between the germline ends.

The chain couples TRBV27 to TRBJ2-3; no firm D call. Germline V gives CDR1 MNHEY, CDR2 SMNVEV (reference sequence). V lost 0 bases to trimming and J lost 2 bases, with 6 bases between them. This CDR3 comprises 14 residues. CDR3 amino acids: CASSLSRNTDTQYF. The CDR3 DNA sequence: TGTGCCAGCAGTTTATCCCGGAACACAGATACGCAGTATTTT.

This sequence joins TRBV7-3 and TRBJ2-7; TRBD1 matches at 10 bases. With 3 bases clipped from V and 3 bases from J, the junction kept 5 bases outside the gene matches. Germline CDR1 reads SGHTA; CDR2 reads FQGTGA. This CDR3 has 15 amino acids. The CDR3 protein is CASSFSGTGVYEQYF. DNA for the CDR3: TGTGCCAGCAGCTTTTCGGGGACAGGGGTCTACGAGCAGTACTTC.

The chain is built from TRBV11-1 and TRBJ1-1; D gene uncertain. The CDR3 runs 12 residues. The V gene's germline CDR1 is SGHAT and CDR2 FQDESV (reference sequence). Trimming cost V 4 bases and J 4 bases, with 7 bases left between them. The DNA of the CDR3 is TGTGCCAGCAGCTCGATTGCCACTGAAGCTTTCTTT. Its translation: CASSSIATEAFF.

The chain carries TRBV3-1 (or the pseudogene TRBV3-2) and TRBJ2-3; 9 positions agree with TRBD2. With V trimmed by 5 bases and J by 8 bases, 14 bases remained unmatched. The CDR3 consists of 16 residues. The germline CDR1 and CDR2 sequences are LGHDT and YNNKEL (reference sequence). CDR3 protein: CASSALAGLTPVTQYF. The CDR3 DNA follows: TGTGCCAGCAGCGCACTAGCGGGCCTCACCCCAGTTACGCAGTATTTT.

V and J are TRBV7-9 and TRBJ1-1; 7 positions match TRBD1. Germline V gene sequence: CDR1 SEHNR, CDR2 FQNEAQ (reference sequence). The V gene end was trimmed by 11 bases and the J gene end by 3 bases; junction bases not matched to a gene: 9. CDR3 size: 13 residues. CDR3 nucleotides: TGTGCCGGCCGGGACAGACGGTACACTGAAGCTTTCTTT. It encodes CAGRDRRYTEAFF.

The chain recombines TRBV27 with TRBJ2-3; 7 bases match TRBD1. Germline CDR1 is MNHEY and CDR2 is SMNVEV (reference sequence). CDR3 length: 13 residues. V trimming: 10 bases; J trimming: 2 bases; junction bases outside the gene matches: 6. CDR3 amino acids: CATMTGYTDTQYF. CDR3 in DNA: TGTGCCACCATGACAGGGTACACAGATACGCAGTATTTT.

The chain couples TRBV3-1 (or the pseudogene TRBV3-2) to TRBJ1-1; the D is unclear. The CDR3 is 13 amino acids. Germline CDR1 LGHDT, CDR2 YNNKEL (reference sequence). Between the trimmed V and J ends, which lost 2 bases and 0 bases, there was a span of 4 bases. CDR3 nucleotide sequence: TGTGCCAGCAGCCAACTAATGAACACTGAAGCTTTCTTT. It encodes CASSQLMNTEAFF.

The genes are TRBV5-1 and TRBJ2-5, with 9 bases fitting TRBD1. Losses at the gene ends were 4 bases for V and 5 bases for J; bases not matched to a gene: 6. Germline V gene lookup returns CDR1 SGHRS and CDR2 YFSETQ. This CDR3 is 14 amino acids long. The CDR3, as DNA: TGCGCCAGCAGCGCCACAGGGGGCGAGGAGACCCAGTACTTC. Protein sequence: CASSATGGEETQYF.

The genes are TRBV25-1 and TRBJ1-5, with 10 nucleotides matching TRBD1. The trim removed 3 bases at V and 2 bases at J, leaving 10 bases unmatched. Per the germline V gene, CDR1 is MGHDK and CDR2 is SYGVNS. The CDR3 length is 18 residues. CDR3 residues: CASSEDRGESIGNQPQHF. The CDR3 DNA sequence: TGTGCCAGCAGTGAGGACAGGGGGGAATCCATAGGCAATCAGCCCCAGCATTTT. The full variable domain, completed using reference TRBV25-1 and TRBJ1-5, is EADIYQTPRYLVIGTGKKITLECSQTMGHDKMYWYQQDPGMELHLIHYSYGVNSTEKGDLSSESTVSRIRTEHFPLTLESARPSHTSQYLCASSEDRGESIGNQPQHFGDGTRLSIL.

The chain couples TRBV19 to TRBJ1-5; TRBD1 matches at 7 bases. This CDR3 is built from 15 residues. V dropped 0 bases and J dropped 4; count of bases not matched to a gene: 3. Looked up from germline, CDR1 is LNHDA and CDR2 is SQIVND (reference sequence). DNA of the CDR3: TGTGCCAGTAGTATAGAGGAGGGGGCGAATCAGCCCCAGCATTTT. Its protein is CASSIEEGANQPQHF.

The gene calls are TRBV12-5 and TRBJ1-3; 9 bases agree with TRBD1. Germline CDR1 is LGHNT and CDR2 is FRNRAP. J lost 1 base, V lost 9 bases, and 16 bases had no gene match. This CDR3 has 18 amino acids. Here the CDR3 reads CARRVPGQGSISGNTIYF. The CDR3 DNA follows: TGTGCTAGAAGAGTTCCGGGACAGGGTAGTATTTCTGGAAACACCATATATTTT.

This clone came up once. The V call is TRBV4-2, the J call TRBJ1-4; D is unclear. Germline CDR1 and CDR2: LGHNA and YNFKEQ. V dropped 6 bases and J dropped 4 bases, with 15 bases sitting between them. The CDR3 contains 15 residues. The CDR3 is CASSPQDGSNEKLFF. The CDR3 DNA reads TGTGCCAGCAGTCCGCAGGACGGGAGTAATGAAAAACTGTTTTTT.

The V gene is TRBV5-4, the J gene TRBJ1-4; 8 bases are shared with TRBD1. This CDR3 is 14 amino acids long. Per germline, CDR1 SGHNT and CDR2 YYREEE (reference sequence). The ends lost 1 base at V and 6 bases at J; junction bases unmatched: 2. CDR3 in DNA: TGTGCCAGCAGCTTGCAGGGGGCCGATGAAAAACTGTTTTTT. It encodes CASSLQGADEKLFF.

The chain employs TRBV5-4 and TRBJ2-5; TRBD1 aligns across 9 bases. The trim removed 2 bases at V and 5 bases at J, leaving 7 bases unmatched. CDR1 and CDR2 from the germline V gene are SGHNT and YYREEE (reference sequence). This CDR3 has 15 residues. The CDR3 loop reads CASSFTNGQGETQYF. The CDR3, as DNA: TGTGCCAGCAGCTTCACCAATGGACAGGGGGAGACCCAGTACTTC.

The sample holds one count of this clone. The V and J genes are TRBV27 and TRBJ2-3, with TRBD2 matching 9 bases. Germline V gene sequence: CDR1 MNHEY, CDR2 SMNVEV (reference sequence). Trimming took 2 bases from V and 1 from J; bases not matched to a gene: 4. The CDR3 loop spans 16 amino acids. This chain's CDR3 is CASSLTSGWGTDTQYF. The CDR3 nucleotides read TGTGCCAGCAGTTTAACTAGCGGGTGGGGCACAGATACGCAGTATTTT.

The DNA for the CDR3 is TGTGCCAGCAGCTCCACAGGGGATCACACTGAAGCTTTCTTT. It yields the protein CASSSTGDHTEAFF. The chain recombines TRBV5-4 with TRBJ1-1, with 7 bases matching TRBD1. From germline, CDR1 is SGHNT and CDR2 YYREEE (reference sequence). The CDR3 consists of 14 residues. V lost 3 bases and J lost 3; bases outside the gene matches: 5.

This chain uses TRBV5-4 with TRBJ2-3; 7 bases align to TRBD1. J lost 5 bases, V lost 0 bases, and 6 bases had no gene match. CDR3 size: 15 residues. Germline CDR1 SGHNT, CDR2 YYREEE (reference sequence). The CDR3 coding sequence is TGTGCCAGCAGCTTGGTGGGGACAGATAAAGATACGCAGTATTTT. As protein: CASSLVGTDKDTQYF.

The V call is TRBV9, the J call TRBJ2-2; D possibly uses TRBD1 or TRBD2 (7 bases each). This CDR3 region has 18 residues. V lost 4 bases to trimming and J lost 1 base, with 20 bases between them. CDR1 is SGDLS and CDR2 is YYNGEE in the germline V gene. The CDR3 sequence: CASSPGQGGGLNTGELFF. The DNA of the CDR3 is TGTGCCAGCAGCCCCGGCCAGGGGGGGGGATTGAACACCGGGGAGCTGTTTTTT.

The CDR3 protein is CASSPRRDFTLHF. DNA for the CDR3: TGTGCCAGCAGCCCCCGACGTGATTTCACCCTCCACTTT. V and J are TRBV12-3 or TRBV12-4 and TRBJ1-6; D remains ambiguous. The CDR3 is 13 residues long. V was clipped by 6 bases and J by 14 bases, with 17 bases between them.

DNA for the CDR3: TGCGCCAGCAGCATACAACCGGGACAACGGTACGAGCAGTACTTC. Translating gives CASSIQPGQRYEQYF. The V and J genes are TRBV5-1 and TRBJ2-7, with D possibly TRBD1 on 6 matching bases. Germline loops: CDR1 SGHRS, CDR2 YFSETQ. Trimming took off 4 bases at V and 4 bases at J, with 18 bases between the two ends. The length of the CDR3 is 15 residues.

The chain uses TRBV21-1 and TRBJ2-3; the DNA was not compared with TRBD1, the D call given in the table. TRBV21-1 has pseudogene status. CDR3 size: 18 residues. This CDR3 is CASSKLVRDRGRGDTQYF. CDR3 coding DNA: TGTGCCAGCAGCAAGCTTGTCCGGGACAGGGGGCGGGGAGATACGCAGTATTTT.

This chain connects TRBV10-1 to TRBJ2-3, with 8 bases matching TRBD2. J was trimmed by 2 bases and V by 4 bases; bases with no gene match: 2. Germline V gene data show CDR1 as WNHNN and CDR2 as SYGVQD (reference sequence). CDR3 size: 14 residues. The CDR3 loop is CASSATSDTDTQYF. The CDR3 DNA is TGCGCCAGCAGTGCGACTAGCGACACAGATACGCAGTATTTT.

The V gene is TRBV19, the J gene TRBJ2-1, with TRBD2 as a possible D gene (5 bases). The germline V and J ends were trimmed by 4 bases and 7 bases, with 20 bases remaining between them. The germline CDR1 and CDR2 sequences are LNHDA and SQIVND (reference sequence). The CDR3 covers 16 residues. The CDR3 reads CASSTSTRVGSNEQFF. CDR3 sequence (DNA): TGTGCCAGTAGTACCTCCACTAGAGTCGGTAGTAATGAGCAGTTCTTC. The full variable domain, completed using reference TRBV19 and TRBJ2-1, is DGGITQSPKYLFRKEGQNVTLSCEQNLNHDAMYWYRQDPGQGLRLIYYSQIVNDFQKGDIAEGYSVSREKKESFPLTVTSAQKNPTAFYLCASSTSTRVGSNEQFFGPGTRLTVL.

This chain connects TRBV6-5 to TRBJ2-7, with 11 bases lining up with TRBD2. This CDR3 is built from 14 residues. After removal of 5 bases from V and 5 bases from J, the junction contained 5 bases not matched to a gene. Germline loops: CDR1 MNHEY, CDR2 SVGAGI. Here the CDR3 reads CASSRGLAANEQYF. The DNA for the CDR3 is TGTGCCAGCAGTAGGGGACTAGCGGCCAACGAGCAGTACTTC.

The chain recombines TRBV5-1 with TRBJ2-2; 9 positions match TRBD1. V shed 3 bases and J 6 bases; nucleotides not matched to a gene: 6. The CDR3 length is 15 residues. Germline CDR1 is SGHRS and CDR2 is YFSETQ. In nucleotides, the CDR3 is TGCGCCAGCAGCTACATGGGACAGGGAGCCGGGGAGCTGTTTTTT. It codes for CASSYMGQGAGELFF.